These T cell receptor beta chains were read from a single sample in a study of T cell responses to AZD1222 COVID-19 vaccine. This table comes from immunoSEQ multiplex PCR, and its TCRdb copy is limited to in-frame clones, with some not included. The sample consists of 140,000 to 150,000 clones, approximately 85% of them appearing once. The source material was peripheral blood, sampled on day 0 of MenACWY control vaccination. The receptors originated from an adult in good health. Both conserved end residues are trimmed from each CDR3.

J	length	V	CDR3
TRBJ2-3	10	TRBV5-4	ASSPDLRTQY
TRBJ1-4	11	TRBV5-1	ASSLEHGEKLF
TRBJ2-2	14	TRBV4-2	ASSDGWAGGTGELF
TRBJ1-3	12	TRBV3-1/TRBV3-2	ASSLGTVGNTIY
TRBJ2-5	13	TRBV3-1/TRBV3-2	ASSQDALAQETQY
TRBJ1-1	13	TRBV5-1	ASSQPGQLNTEAF
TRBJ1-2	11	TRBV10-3	ASSRPGDYGYT
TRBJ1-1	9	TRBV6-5	ASTSRAEAF
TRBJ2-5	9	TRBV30	AWKGAMTQY
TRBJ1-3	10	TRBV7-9	ASQGSGNTIY
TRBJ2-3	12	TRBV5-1	ASSLAQGTDTQY
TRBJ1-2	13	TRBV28	ASSLSVGHIYGYT
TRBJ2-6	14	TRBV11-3	ASSLDGSSGANVLT
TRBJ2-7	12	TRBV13	ASSLTGDSYEQY
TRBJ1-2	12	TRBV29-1	SVGTTQGGRGYT
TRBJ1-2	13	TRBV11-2	ASSQTDRGPYGYT
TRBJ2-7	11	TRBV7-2	ASSLNRGHEQY
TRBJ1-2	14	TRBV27	ASRTTGPGVNYGYT
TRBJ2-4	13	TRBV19	ASSSRKVAKNIQY
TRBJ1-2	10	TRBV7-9	ASSSGVSGYT
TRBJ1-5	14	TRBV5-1	ASSLVGDESNQPQH
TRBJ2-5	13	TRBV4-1	ASSQANRDQETQY
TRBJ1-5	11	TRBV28	ASWTGSNQPQH
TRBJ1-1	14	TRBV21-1	ASSFLRVRGATEAF
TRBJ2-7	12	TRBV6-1	ASSEAPVSYEQY
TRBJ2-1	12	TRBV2	ASSREGLYNEQF
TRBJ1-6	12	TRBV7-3	ASSLTFGNSPLH
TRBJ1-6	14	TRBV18	ASSPGGFRSSSPLH
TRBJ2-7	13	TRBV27	ASSLGTTGFYEQY
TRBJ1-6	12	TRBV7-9	ASSLGTRGSPLH
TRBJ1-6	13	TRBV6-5	ASTYESGENSPLH
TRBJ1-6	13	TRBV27	ASSREGANNSPLH
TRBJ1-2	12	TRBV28	ASRIMGQGDGYT
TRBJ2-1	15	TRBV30	AWSGGLAGGPRNEQF
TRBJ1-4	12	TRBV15	ATSREQGKEKLF
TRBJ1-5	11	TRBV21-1	ASRQSPNQPQH
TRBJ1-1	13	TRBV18	ASSPYYDRGTEAF
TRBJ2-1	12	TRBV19	ASSIGGGAAEQF
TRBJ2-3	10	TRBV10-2	ASQGAADTQY
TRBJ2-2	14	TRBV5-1	ASSLEGRGDTGELF
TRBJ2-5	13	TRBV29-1	SVERGQGARETQY
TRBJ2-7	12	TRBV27	ASSTGGRIYEQY
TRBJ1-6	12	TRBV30	AWSVGQGNSPLH
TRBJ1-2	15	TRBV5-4	ASSRNAGTQTNYGYT
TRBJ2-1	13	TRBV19	ASSIPPNTYNEQF
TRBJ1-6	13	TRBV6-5	ASSYSGQGRSPLH
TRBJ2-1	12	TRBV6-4	ASSEGTSSEEQF
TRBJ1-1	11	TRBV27	ASWTGTGIVAF
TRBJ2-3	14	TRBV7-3	ASSPRAVPFTDTQY
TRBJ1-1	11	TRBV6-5	ASSPARVTEAF
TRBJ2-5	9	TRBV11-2	ASSLSGGPY
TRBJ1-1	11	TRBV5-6	ASNSQGSGEAF